This T cell receptor beta chain was recovered during a study of T cell clones after liver transplantation. Study-level results: The donor-reactive repertoire was only partly measurable in a couple of subjects, lacking donor cells.

To note about this clone: Its antigen is not identified.

CDR3 length: 13 amino acids. Between the trimmed V and J ends, which lost 10 bases and 1 base, there was a span of 13 bases. In germline, CDR1 is SGHTA, CDR2 FQGNSA. Method: immunoSEQ multiplex PCR; TCRdb's copy keeps in-frame clones and lacks some. The sample carries some 120,000 clones, roughly nine tenths recorded once. The rearrangement joins TRBV7-2 to TRBJ1-1; D remains unclear. Source: CD4+ T cells from blood, taken 12 months after liver transplant. The origin of this receptor is a human patient who received a liver transplant. A share of the T cells may be of graft donor origin. The CDR3 is CAIRTSGNTEAFF. The DNA for the CDR3 is TGTGCCATCAGGACTTCTGGGAACACTGAAGCTTTCTTT.